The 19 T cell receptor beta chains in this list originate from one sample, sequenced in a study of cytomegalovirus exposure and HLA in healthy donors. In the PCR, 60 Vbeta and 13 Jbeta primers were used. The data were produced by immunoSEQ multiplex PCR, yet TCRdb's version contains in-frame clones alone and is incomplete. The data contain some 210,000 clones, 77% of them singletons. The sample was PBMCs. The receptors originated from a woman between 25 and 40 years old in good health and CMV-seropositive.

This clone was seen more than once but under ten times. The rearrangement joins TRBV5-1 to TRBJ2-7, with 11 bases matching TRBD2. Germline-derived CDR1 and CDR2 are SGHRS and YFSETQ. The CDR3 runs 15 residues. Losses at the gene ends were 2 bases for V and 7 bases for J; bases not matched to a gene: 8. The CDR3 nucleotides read TGCGCCAGCAGCTTTTTAGCGGGAGGGCCGGGGGAGCAGTACTTC. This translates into CASSFLAGGPGEQYF.

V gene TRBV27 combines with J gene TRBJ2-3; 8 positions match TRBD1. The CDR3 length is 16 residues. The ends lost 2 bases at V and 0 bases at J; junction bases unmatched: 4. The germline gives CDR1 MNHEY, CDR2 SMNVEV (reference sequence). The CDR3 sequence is CASSLRQGRSTDTQYF. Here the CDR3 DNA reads TGTGCCAGCAGTTTAAGACAGGGGCGTAGCACAGATACGCAGTATTTT.

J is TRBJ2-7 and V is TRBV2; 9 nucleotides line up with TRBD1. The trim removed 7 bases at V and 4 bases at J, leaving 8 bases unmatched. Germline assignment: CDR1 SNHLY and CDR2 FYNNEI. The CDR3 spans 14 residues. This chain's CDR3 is CASIPGQGRYEQYF. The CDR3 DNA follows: TGTGCCAGCATCCCGGGACAGGGTCGGTACGAGCAGTACTTC.

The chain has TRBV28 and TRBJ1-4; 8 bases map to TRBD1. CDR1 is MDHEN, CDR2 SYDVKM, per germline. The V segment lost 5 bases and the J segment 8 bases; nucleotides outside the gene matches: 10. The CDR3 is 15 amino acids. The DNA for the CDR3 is TGTGCCAGCAGTCCACCAGGGGGCTTGGGGGAAAAACTGTTTTTT. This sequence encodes CASSPPGGLGEKLFF.

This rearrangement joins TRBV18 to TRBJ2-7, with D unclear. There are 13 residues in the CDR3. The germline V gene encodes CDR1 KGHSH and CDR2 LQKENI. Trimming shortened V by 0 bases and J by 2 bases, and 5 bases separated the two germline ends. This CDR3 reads CASSPPSTYEQYF. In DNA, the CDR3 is TGTGCCAGCTCACCACCATCCACCTACGAGCAGTACTTC.

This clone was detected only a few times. This chain's CDR3 is CASNVGGRNTGELFF. The CDR3 DNA follows: TGTGCCAGCAACGTTGGGGGCCGAAATACCGGGGAGCTGTTTTTT. The rearrangement uses TRBV2 and TRBJ2-2, with D tentatively TRBD1 (6 bases). Germline assignment: CDR1 SNHLY and CDR2 FYNNEI. This CDR3 comprises 15 residues. V gave up 7 bases and J gave up 5 bases, with 17 bases separating them.

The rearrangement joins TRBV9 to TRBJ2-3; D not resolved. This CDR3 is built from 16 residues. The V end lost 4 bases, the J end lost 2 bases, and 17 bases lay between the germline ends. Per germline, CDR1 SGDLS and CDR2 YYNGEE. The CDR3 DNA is TGTGCCAGCAGCCCTAAAGATGGGCAGCCCACAGATACGCAGTATTTT. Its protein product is CASSPKDGQPTDTQYF.

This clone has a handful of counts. CDR3 protein: CASSPPQRTYEQYF. For the CDR3, the DNA is TGTGCCAGCTCACCACCTCAGCGAACCTACGAGCAGTACTTC. The genes are TRBV18 and TRBJ2-7; no firm D call. This CDR3 comprises 14 residues. Trimming cost V 0 bases and J 2 bases, with 8 bases left between them. Per the germline V gene, CDR1 is KGHSH and CDR2 is LQKENI.

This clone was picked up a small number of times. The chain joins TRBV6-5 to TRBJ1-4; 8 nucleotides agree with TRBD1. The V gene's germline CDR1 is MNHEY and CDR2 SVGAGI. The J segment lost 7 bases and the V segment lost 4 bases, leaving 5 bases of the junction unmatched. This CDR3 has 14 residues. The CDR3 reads CASSLDREGEKLFF. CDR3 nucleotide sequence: TGTGCCAGCAGTTTGGACAGGGAGGGTGAAAAACTGTTTTTT.

The CDR3 DNA is TGCGCCAGCAGCTTGGGGGGAGCTGGGGCCAACGTCCTGACTTTC. Residues: CASSLGGAGANVLTF. The genes are TRBV5-1 and TRBJ2-6, with a weak D call TRBD2 (5 bases). CDR1 SGHRS and CDR2 YFSETQ come from the germline V gene. The CDR3 is 15 amino acids. Trimming pared 0 bases from V and 2 bases from J, leaving 6 bases between.

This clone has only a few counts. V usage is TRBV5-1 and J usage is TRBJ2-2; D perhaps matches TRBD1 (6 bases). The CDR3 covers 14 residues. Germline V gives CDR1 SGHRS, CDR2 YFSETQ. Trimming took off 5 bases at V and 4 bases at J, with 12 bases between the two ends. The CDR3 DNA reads TGCGCCAGCAGTTTACAGGGCTCCACCGGGGAGCTGTTTTTT. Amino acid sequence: CASSLQGSTGELFF. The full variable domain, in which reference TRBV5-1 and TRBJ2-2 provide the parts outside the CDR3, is KAGVTQTPRYLIKTRGQQVTLSCSPISGHRSVSWYQQTPGQGLQFLFEYFSETQRNKGNFPGRFSGRQFSNSRSEMNVSTLELGDSALYLCASSLQGSTGELFFGEGSRLTVL.

The CDR3 sequence is CASSLSSGLGDNEQFF. The CDR3 region has the DNA TGTGCCAGCAGCTTATCCTCGGGACTAGGGGACAATGAGCAGTTCTTC. This sequence joins TRBV7-3 and TRBJ2-1; 8 nucleotides agree with TRBD2. The V segment lost 2 bases and the J segment 5 bases; nucleotides outside the gene matches: 8. The length of the CDR3 is 16 residues. Per germline, CDR1 SGHTA and CDR2 FQGTGA.

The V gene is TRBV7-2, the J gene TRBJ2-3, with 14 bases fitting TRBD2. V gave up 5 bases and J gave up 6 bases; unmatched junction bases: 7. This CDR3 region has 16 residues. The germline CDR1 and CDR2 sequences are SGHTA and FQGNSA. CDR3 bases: TGTGCCAGCAGCCCGGGACTAGCGGGGGCGAAGGATACGCAGTATTTT. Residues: CASSPGLAGAKDTQYF.

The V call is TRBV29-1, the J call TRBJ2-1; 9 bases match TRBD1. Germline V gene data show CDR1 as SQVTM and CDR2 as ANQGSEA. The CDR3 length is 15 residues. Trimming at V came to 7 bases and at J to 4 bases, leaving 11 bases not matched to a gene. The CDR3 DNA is TGCAGCGCGGGGAATACCGGGACAGGGTACAATGAGCAGTTCTTC. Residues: CSAGNTGTGYNEQFF.

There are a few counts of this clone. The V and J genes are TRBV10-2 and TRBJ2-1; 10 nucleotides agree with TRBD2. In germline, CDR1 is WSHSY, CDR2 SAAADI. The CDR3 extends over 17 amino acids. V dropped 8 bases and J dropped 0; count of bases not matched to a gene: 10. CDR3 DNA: TGCGCCAGCGGTAGCGGGAGGCCCCCAAGCTCCTACAATGAGCAGTTCTTC. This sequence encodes CASGSGRPPSSYNEQFF.

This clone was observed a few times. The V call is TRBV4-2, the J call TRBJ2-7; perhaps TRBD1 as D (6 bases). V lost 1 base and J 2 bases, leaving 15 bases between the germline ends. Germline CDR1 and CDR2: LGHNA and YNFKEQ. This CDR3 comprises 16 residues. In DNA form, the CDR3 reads TGTGCCAGCAGCCAAGGCTTGAGGGCAGGGGCCTACGAGCAGTACTTC. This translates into CASSQGLRAGAYEQYF.

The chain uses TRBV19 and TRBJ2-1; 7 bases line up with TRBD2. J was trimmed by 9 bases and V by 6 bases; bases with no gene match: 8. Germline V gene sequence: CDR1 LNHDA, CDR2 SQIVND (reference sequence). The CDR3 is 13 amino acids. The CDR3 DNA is TGTGCCAGTAGGTACGCGGGAGTTCTTGAGCAGTTCTTC. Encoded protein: CASRYAGVLEQFF.

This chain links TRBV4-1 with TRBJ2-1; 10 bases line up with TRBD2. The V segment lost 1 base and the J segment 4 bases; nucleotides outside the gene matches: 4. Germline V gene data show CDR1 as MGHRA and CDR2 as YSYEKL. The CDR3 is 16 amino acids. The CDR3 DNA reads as TGCGCCAGCAGCCAAGTGACTAGCGGGTCTTACAATGAGCAGTTCTTC. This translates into CASSQVTSGSYNEQFF.

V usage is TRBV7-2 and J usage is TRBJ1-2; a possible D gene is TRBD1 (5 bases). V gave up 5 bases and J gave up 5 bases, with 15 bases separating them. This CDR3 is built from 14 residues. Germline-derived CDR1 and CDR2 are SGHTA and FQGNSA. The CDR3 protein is CASSPGRAFYGYTF. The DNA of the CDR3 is TGTGCCAGCAGCCCCGGCAGGGCCTTTTATGGCTACACCTTC.